This T cell receptor beta chain was sequenced during a study of shared clonotypes between healthy human individuals. The CDR3 is 13 amino acids. Germline CDR1 is SQVTM and CDR2 is ANQGSEA. V lost 6 bases, J lost 4 bases, and 15 bases lay in between. The assay was immunoSEQ multiplex PCR, and TCRdb's table has in-frame clones only and misses some. The sample holds about 2.5 million clones, 85% to 95% seen once. Within Nashville, Tennessee resided all donors, each a Caucasian adult. The chain carries TRBV29-1 and TRBJ1-1; maybe TRBD1 (5 bases). The sequencing sample was made of naive CD4+ T cells from PBMCs. Subset defined: CD45RA+ positively selected. The receptor was isolated from a man aged 18 to 30 in good health. Some clones in this sample may be carry-over from other donors' samples. The CDR3 region is CSVLRWGSTEAFF. The DNA of the CDR3 is TGCAGCGTCCTGAGGTGGGGGAGCACTGAAGCTTTCTTT.